The 11 T cell receptor beta chains presented below share a single source sample, sequenced in a study of blood T cell repertoires in COVID-19. Assay used: immunoSEQ multiplex PCR; TCRdb lists only in-frame clones, some missing. The sample carries about 170,000 clones, 80% to 85% recorded once. The specimen sequenced was peripheral blood. These receptor sequences come from a man aged 65 to 79 with active or convalescent COVID-19.

The genes are TRBV4-1 and TRBJ2-1, with 9 bases lining up with TRBD2. Germline V gene sequence: CDR1 MGHRA, CDR2 YSYEKL. The CDR3 is 15 amino acids. With V trimmed by 8 bases and J by 4 bases, 9 bases remained unmatched. For the CDR3, the DNA is TGCGCCAGCTCCCAAGCGGGGGGCCAGTACAATGAGCAGTTCTTC. Protein product: CASSQAGGQYNEQFF.

The gene calls are TRBV7-8 and TRBJ1-2, with 9 nucleotides matching TRBD1. With 4 bases clipped from V and 2 bases from J, the junction kept 5 bases outside the gene matches. The CDR3 extends over 15 amino acids. The germline gives CDR1 SGHVS, CDR2 FQNEAQ. The CDR3 loop reads CASSSRTGENYGYTF. In nucleotides, the CDR3 is TGTGCCAGCAGCTCCAGGACAGGGGAGAACTATGGCTACACCTTC.

CDR3 amino acids: CASSWDSYNEQFF. The CDR3, as DNA: TGTGCCAGCAGTTGGGACAGTTACAATGAGCAGTTCTTC. The genes are TRBV28 and TRBJ2-1; 7 bases are shared with TRBD1. This CDR3 is built from 13 residues. Germline CDR1 and CDR2: MDHEN and SYDVKM. J lost 4 bases, V lost 4 bases, and 1 base had no gene match.

CDR3 sequence: CASSYSGHSYNEQFF. The CDR3 region has the DNA TGTGCCAGCAGTTATAGCGGGCACTCCTACAATGAGCAGTTCTTC. V is TRBV28 and J is TRBJ2-1; 7 bases map to TRBD2. V trimming: 4 bases; J trimming: 0 bases; junction bases outside the gene matches: 3. The CDR3 contains 15 residues. CDR1 is MDHEN and CDR2 is SYDVKM in the germline V gene.

The chain couples TRBV19 to TRBJ2-1, with a tentative D call TRBD1 (5 bases). Germline assignment: CDR1 LNHDA and CDR2 SQIVND (reference sequence). V was pared by 6 bases and J by 6 bases, with 15 bases between. The CDR3 consists of 14 residues. In DNA, the CDR3 is TGTGCCAGTAGCCGCCGGCAGGGTCGCAATGAGCAGTTCTTC. Translation gives CASSRRQGRNEQFF.

This sequence joins TRBV5-1 and TRBJ2-1; 7 bases map to TRBD1. CDR1 is SGHRS, CDR2 YFSETQ, per germline. The CDR3 contains 15 residues. J gave up 3 bases and V 3 bases, and 6 bases lay outside the gene matches. CDR3 region: CASSSRDSNYNEQFF. CDR3 nucleotides: TGCGCCAGCAGCTCCCGGGACAGCAACTACAATGAGCAGTTCTTC.

The V and J genes are TRBV29-1 and TRBJ2-3; perhaps TRBD2 as D (5 bases). V lost 3 bases and J lost 5, with 18 bases in between. The germline V gene has CDR1 SQVTM and CDR2 ANQGSEA. This CDR3 has 15 amino acids. In DNA, the CDR3 is TGCAGCGTTGATAGTCGAGTTGGGGAGAGAGATACGCAGTATTTT. Translation: CSVDSRVGERDTQYF.

The gene calls are TRBV25-1 and TRBJ1-4; perhaps TRBD1 as D (6 bases). Trimming took off 8 bases at V and 4 bases at J, with 17 bases between the two ends. Per germline, CDR1 MGHDK and CDR2 SYGVNS. The CDR3 has 15 amino acids. The CDR3 here is CASGSTGQFNEKLFF. In DNA form, the CDR3 reads TGTGCCAGCGGATCTACTGGACAGTTTAATGAAAAACTGTTTTTT.

V and J are TRBV7-2 and TRBJ1-2; 8 positions match TRBD1. With 5 bases clipped from V and 9 bases from J, the junction kept 14 bases outside the gene matches. The CDR3 loop spans 15 amino acids. Germline values: CDR1 SGHTA, CDR2 FQGNSA. The CDR3 sequence is CASSASGGRLASYTF. CDR3 nucleotide sequence: TGTGCCAGCAGCGCATCAGGGGGCAGATTGGCGAGCTACACCTTC. Filled out from reference TRBV7-2 and TRBJ1-2, the complete variable domain reads GAGVSQSPSNKVTEKGKDVELRCDPISGHTALYWYRQSLGQGLEFLIYFQGNSAPDKSGLPSDRFSAERTGGSVSTLTIQRTQQEDSAVYLCASSASGGRLASYTFGSGTRLTVV.

This chain joins TRBV7-8 and TRBJ2-2, with a weak D call TRBD2 (6 bases). The CDR3 has 12 residues. Germline V gives CDR1 SGHVS, CDR2 FQNEAQ. Trimming removed 5 bases from V and 8 bases from J, with 9 bases in between. The CDR3 bases are TGTGCCAGCAGCCCCCGGGGGGGGGAGCTGTTTTTT. Translation gives CASSPRGGELFF.

V usage is TRBV5-1 and J usage is TRBJ2-7, with 11 bases that match TRBD1. Germline CDR1 and CDR2: SGHRS and YFSETQ. This CDR3 region has 14 residues. The V gene end was trimmed by 4 bases and the J gene end by 5 bases; junction bases not matched to a gene: 5. CDR3 coding DNA: TGCGCCAGCAGCACGGGACAGGGGGTCCACGAGCAGTACTTC. Translated, it gives CASSTGQGVHEQYF.